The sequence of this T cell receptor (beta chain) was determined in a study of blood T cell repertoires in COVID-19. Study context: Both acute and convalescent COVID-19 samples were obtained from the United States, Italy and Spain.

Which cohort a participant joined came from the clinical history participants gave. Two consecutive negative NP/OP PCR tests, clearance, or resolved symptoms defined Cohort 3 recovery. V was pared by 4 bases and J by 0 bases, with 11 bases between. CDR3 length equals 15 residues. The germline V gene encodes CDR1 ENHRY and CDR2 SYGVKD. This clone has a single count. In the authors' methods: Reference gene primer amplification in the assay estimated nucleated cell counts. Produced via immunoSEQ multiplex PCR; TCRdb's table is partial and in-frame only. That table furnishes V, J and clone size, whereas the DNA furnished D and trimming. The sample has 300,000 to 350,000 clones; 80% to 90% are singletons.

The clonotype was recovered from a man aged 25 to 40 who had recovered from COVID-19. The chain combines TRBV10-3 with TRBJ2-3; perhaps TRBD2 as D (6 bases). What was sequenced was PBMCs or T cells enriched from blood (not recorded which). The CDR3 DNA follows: TGTGCCATCAGTGGGGCGGGGTCTAGCACAGATACGCAGTATTTT. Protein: CAISGAGSSTDTQYF.